The 26 T cell receptor beta chains given below trace back to one sample, sequenced in a study of blood T cell repertoires in COVID-19. The repertoire was sequenced with immunoSEQ multiplex PCR; TCRdb's copy has only in-frame clones and lacks some. The table shows around 220,000 clones, with roughly 87% occurring only once. The sample taken for sequencing was PBMCs or T cells enriched from blood (not recorded which). These TCRs come from a woman in her thirties with acute COVID-19.

DNA of the CDR3: TGTGCCAGCAGCGGGGGACAGCCGAGCACTGAAGCTTTCTTT. Translated: CASSGGQPSTEAFF. The chain recombines TRBV7-9 with TRBJ1-1, with 7 bases identical to TRBD1. Germline CDR1 is SEHNR and CDR2 is FQNEAQ (reference sequence). The CDR3 length is 14 residues. Germline trimming cut 5 bases from V and 4 bases from J; bases unmatched to any gene: 7. Variable domain in full (rest from reference TRBV7-9 and TRBJ1-1): DTGVSQNPRHKITKRGQNVTFRCDPISEHNRLYWYRQTLGQGPEFLTYFQNEAQLEKSRLLSDRFSAERPKGSFSTLEIQRTEQGDSAMYLCASSGGQPSTEAFFGQGTRLTVV.

V gene TRBV19 combines with J gene TRBJ2-3; TRBD2 matches at 10 bases. The germline V gene has CDR1 LNHDA and CDR2 SQIVND (reference sequence). Trimming removed 3 bases from V and 3 bases from J; junction bases left unmatched: 3. The length of the CDR3 is 15 residues. CDR3 sequence: CASSIRTSGTDTQYF. The CDR3 region has the DNA TGTGCCAGTAGTATCAGGACTAGCGGAACAGATACGCAGTATTTT.

V and J are TRBV7-8 and TRBJ2-7, with 8 bases that match TRBD1. V was clipped by 5 bases and J by 7 bases; unmatched bases: 13. This CDR3 has 15 residues. In germline, CDR1 is SGHVS, CDR2 FQNEAQ. CDR3 residues: CASSNRTGLAREQYF. DNA of the CDR3: TGTGCCAGCAGCAACAGGACAGGGTTGGCTCGGGAGCAGTACTTC.

This chain uses TRBV2 with TRBJ1-6; the D gene is possibly TRBD1 (5 bases). Deletions cut 2 bases from V and 12 bases from J, with 17 bases between. CDR1 SNHLY and CDR2 FYNNEI come from the germline V gene. The CDR3 runs 15 residues. Here the CDR3 DNA reads TGTGCCAGCAGTGAAATGGGTTGGACACCACGACCCCTCCACTTT. It yields the protein CASSEMGWTPRPLHF.

The chain links TRBV7-9 to TRBJ2-5, with D hard to call. V dropped 4 bases and J dropped 1 base, with 7 bases sitting between them. CDR3 length equals 13 residues. Germline V lookup: CDR1 SEHNR, CDR2 FQNEAQ (reference sequence). CDR3 DNA: TGTGCCAGCAGCTACAGCCTCCAAGAGACCCAGTACTTC. It specifies CASSYSLQETQYF.

The chain combines TRBV7-3 with TRBJ2-2; 8 nucleotides match TRBD2. The trim removed 5 bases at V and 5 bases at J, leaving 10 bases unmatched. Germline V CDR1 and CDR2: SGHTA, FQGTGA. The CDR3 is 16 amino acids. CDR3 sequence reads: CASSPRQAGATGELFF. The CDR3 DNA is TGTGCCAGCAGCCCCAGGCAAGCGGGGGCGACCGGGGAGCTGTTTTTT.

The chain combines TRBV2 with TRBJ2-3; D is uncertain. The CDR3 sequence is 14 residues long. The germline CDR1 and CDR2 sequences are SNHLY and FYNNEI. V lost 1 base and J 2 bases, leaving 7 bases between the germline ends. This chain's CDR3 is CASSEVQFTDTQYF. In DNA, the CDR3 is TGTGCCAGCAGTGAAGTTCAATTCACAGATACGCAGTATTTT.

This chain joins TRBV5-1 and TRBJ2-3, with D possibly TRBD1 on 6 matching bases. The CDR3 consists of 16 residues. Germline V gene lookup returns CDR1 SGHRS and CDR2 YFSETQ. V was pared by 3 bases and J by 0 bases, with 14 bases between. The CDR3 spells CASSYQGIPSTDTQYF. For the CDR3, the DNA is TGCGCCAGCAGCTATCAGGGGATCCCTAGCACAGATACGCAGTATTTT.

Of note for this clone: Other DNA sequences in the same sample also yield this CDR3. V is TRBV6-1 and J is TRBJ1-1; the D is unclear. Deletions cut 3 bases from V and 4 bases from J, with 9 bases between. Germline values: CDR1 MNHNS, CDR2 SASEGT. The CDR3 contains 13 residues. The CDR3 DNA reads TGTGCCAGCAGTGAGTTTTTCCGCACTGAAGCTTTCTTT. Translation: CASSEFFRTEAFF.

This sequence joins TRBV6-5 and TRBJ1-1, with D maybe TRBD1 (6 bases). V was clipped by 5 bases and J by 6 bases, with 19 bases between them. Germline V gene data show CDR1 as MNHEY and CDR2 as SVGAGI. The CDR3 runs 15 residues. In nucleotides, the CDR3 is TGTGCCAGCAGTCGCCTACAACAGGGAGTCTCTGAAGCTTTCTTT. Its translation is CASSRLQQGVSEAFF.

For this clone: Its ends do not fully match the called genes, so a read error is possible. CDR3 sequence reads: CASSPGTLAGGMGEQFF. CDR3 sequence (DNA): TGTGCTAGCAGCCCGGGAACCCTAGCGGGAGGGATGGGTGAGCAGTTCTTC. The V gene is TRBV7-7, the J gene TRBJ2-1; 12 nucleotides align to TRBD2. Germline V gene sequence: CDR1 SSHAT, CDR2 FNYEAQ (reference sequence). CDR3 length equals 17 residues.

The J gene is TRBJ1-6, the V gene TRBV5-6, with 11 bases fitting TRBD1. Germline V gene sequence: CDR1 SGHDT, CDR2 YYEEEE. The length of the CDR3 is 16 residues. With V trimmed by 0 bases and J by 10 bases, 6 bases remained unmatched. The CDR3 is CASSLEVGTGGSPLHF. CDR3 in DNA: TGTGCCAGCAGCTTGGAAGTCGGGACAGGGGGATCACCCCTCCACTTT.

The gene calls are TRBV2 and TRBJ2-7; a possible D gene is TRBD1 (6 bases). The CDR3 has 12 residues. CDR1 is SNHLY and CDR2 is FYNNEI in the germline V gene. The V and J ends lost 6 bases and 3 bases respectively, with 9 bases between them. CDR3 region: CASRLDSYEQYF. In DNA form, the CDR3 reads TGTGCCAGCAGGCTGGACAGCTACGAGCAGTACTTC.

The rearrangement uses TRBV5-1 and TRBJ1-1; D is uncertain. The CDR3 is 14 amino acids. CDR1 is SGHRS and CDR2 is YFSETQ in the germline V gene. Deletions cut 0 bases from V and 7 bases from J, with 13 bases between. CDR3 nucleotides: TGCGCCAGCAGCTTGGACGGTCGAGGCCTTGAAGCTTTCTTT. Protein product: CASSLDGRGLEAFF.

The chain joins TRBV6-6 to TRBJ1-3, with 8 bases aligning to TRBD1. The CDR3 consists of 16 residues. V lost 6 bases and J lost 0; bases outside the gene matches: 7. Germline V gene lookup returns CDR1 MNHNY and CDR2 SVGAGI (reference sequence). CDR3 nucleotide sequence: TGTGCCAGCAGCACCGGGACAGGATACTCTGGAAACACCATATATTTT. It encodes CASSTGTGYSGNTIYF.

J is TRBJ2-4 and V is TRBV12-3 or TRBV12-4, with D possibly TRBD1 on 6 matching bases. This CDR3 has 12 residues. The V end lost 4 bases, the J end lost 10 bases, and 11 bases lay between the germline ends. The CDR3 coding sequence is TGTGCCAGCAGTTCCCCGACAGGAATTCAGTACTTC. Translation: CASSSPTGIQYF.

For the CDR3, the DNA is TGTGCCAGCAGCCGGTACTATGGCTACACCTTC. Translating gives CASSRYYGYTF. V gene TRBV7-9 combines with J gene TRBJ1-2; D unresolved. CDR3 length: 11 residues. V was clipped by 5 bases and J by 3 bases, with 4 bases between them. Germline-derived CDR1 and CDR2 are SEHNR and FQNEAQ (reference sequence).

In its sample, this clone was seen once. CDR3 DNA: TGTGCCAGCAGTGACGGGAGGTTCTATGGCTACACCTTC. Its protein product is CASSDGRFYGYTF. The gene calls are TRBV6-1 and TRBJ1-2; unclear D gene. This CDR3 contains 13 residues. Trimming left V 3 bases short and J 4 bases short, with 9 bases between. From germline, CDR1 is MNHNS and CDR2 SASEGT.

This chain connects TRBV4-3 to TRBJ2-3; 9 bases are shared with TRBD2. Germline trimming cut 5 bases from V and 2 bases from J; bases unmatched to any gene: 14. Germline lookup yields CDR1 LGHNA and CDR2 YSLEER. The length of the CDR3 is 18 residues. CDR3 in DNA: TGCGCCAGCAGCTCGAGCCGTCATAGCGGGAGACACACAGATACGCAGTATTTT. Amino acid sequence: CASSSSRHSGRHTDTQYF.

V is TRBV15 and J is TRBJ2-1; 9 positions match TRBD1. CDR3 length: 14 amino acids. The ends lost 5 bases at V and 9 bases at J; junction bases unmatched: 8. CDR1 and CDR2 (germline): LNHNV, YYDKDF (reference sequence). Here the CDR3 reads CATSRDRESGEQFF. CDR3 in DNA: TGTGCCACCAGCCGGGACAGGGAATCTGGTGAGCAGTTCTTC.

The V and J genes are TRBV7-9 and TRBJ1-1; D gene unclear. Trimming removed 5 bases from V and 10 bases from J, with 23 bases in between. The CDR3 is 15 amino acids. Per germline, CDR1 SEHNR and CDR2 FQNEAQ (reference sequence). The DNA of the CDR3 is TGTGCCAGCAGCAACAGCCAATCGGTCGGTTTCCGAGCTTTCTTT. Its translation is CASSNSQSVGFRAFF.

The chain couples TRBV5-6 to TRBJ2-2; a weak D match, TRBD1 (6 bases). V was shortened by 2 bases and J by 9 bases, with 14 bases between the two germline ends. Germline V gene data show CDR1 as SGHDT and CDR2 as YYEEEE. The CDR3 totals 14 residues. Here the CDR3 reads CASSLRRGRRELFF. For the CDR3, the DNA is TGTGCCAGCAGCTTAAGAAGGGGGAGACGGGAGCTGTTTTTT.

This clone was counted a single time. The chain employs TRBV5-8 and TRBJ1-5, with TRBD1 identical over 7 bases. Germline V gene lookup returns CDR1 SGHTS and CDR2 YDEGEE. CDR3 length: 15 residues. The trim removed 4 bases at V and 2 bases at J, leaving 6 bases unmatched. DNA for the CDR3: TGTGCCAGCAGCCGTGGTACAGGGGGCAATCAGCCCCAGCATTTT. Amino acids: CASSRGTGGNQPQHF.

The chain joins TRBV7-6 to TRBJ2-1, with 10 bases identical to TRBD2. J was trimmed by 7 bases and V by 5 bases; bases with no gene match: 14. This CDR3 region has 17 residues. From germline, CDR1 is SGHVS and CDR2 FNYEAQ. The CDR3: CASSNQAGGPFANEQFF. DNA of the CDR3: TGTGCCAGCAGCAATCAAGCGGGAGGGCCGTTTGCTAATGAGCAGTTCTTC.

The chain uses TRBV5-1 and TRBJ2-7; 13 nucleotides agree with TRBD2. Germline V gives CDR1 SGHRS, CDR2 YFSETQ. The CDR3 sequence is 15 residues long. The J segment lost 2 bases and the V segment lost 5 bases, leaving 4 bases of the junction unmatched. For the CDR3, the DNA is TGCGCCAGCAGAGCCGGGACTAGCGGGACCTACGAGCAGTACTTC. As protein: CASRAGTSGTYEQYF.

The rearrangement uses TRBV15 and TRBJ2-5, with D possibly matching TRBD2 (6 bases). The CDR3 is 16 residues long. Trimming pared 2 bases from V and 4 bases from J, leaving 17 bases between. Germline V gene lookup returns CDR1 LNHNV and CDR2 YYDKDF (reference sequence). The CDR3 protein is CATSRPSDLDRETQYF. DNA for the CDR3: TGTGCCACCAGCAGACCTAGCGACCTTGATAGAGAGACCCAGTACTTC.